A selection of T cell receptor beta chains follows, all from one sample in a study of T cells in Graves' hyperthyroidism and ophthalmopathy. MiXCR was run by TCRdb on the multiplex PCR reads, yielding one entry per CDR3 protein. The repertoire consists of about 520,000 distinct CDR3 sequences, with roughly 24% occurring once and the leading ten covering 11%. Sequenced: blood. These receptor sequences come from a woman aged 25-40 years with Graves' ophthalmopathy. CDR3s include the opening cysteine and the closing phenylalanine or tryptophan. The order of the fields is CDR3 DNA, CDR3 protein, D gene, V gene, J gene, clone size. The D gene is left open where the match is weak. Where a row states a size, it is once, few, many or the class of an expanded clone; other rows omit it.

TGTGCCAGCAGTTCGGGACTAGCGGGGATTTCCTACGAGCAGTACTTC,CASSSGLAGISYEQYF,TRBD2,TRBV6-2/TRBV6-3,TRBJ2-7,many
TGTGCCAGTAGTATAAGACAGGGCCTCTATAGCAATCAGCCCCAGCATTTT,CASSIRQGLYSNQPQHF,TRBD1,TRBV19,TRBJ1-5,-
TGTGCCAGCAGCCAAGATCCGGGGTTGGCAGCTTTCTTT,CASSQDPGLAAFF,-,TRBV4-2,TRBJ1-1,few
TGTGCCTGGAGTGTACTAAGGGCGGCATATGGCTACACCTTC,CAWSVLRAAYGYTF,-,TRBV30,TRBJ1-2,many
TGTGCCAGCGGGTCGTCCCCGTCGGGAGGGGGCGGTCAGCCCCAGCATTTT,CASGSSPSGGGGQPQHF,TRBD1,TRBV27,TRBJ1-5,-
TGTGCCAGCAGTCGTAAGGGTTCTTATAGCAATCAGCCCCAGCATTTT,CASSRKGSYSNQPQHF,-,TRBV6-1,TRBJ1-5,few
TGCAGGAGAGGGGGCGCTTTATTGGACACTGAAGCTTTCTTT,CRRGGALLDTEAFF,TRBD1,TRBV20-1,TRBJ1-1,many
TGTGCCAGCAGTTACCCGACAAGGATGAACACTGAAGCTTTCTTT,CASSYPTRMNTEAFF,-,TRBV6-5,TRBJ1-1,-
TGTGCCATCAGTGAGTCGGGGGACAGGACCTACGAGCAGTACTTC,CAISESGDRTYEQYF,TRBD1,TRBV10-3,TRBJ2-7,few
TGTGCCAGCCCCCGGCGGGTCCTCCCCTACAAGCAGTACTTC,CASPRRVLPYKQYF,-,TRBV19,TRBJ2-7,many
TGTGCCAGCAGTAAGAAGGGACTAGCGGGATCAAGCTCCTACGAGCAGTACTTC,CASSKKGLAGSSSYEQYF,TRBD2,TRBV12-3/TRBV12-4,TRBJ2-7,-
TGTGCCAGCAGTACGTCCGGGACAGAATATGGTAGGGAGTACTTC,CASSTSGTEYGREYF,TRBD1,TRBV6-1,TRBJ2-7,many
TGTGCCAGCACAGGGACCCCGGGCTACGAGCAGTACTTC,CASTGTPGYEQYF,-,TRBV6-2/TRBV6-3,TRBJ2-7,-
TGTGCCAGCAGTCCTATGGGACAGGGGTCCTACGAGCAGTACTTC,CASSPMGQGSYEQYF,TRBD1,TRBV27,TRBJ2-7,many
TGTGCCAGCAGCTTGCATGGGGTTGGTAGCACTGAAGCTTTCTTT,CASSLHGVGSTEAFF,-,TRBV11-2,TRBJ1-1,few
TGCGCCAGCAGCCCGGGGGGGACACAATACGAGCAGTACTTC,CASSPGGTQYEQYF,TRBD2,TRBV5-1,TRBJ2-7,-
TGTGCCAGCACCTGGGGGGGTGGCTACACCTTC,CASTWGGGYTF,-,TRBV12-3/TRBV12-4,TRBJ1-2,-
TGTGCCAGCAGCCTAGGACCCAGGGCCGCCTACGAGCAGTACTTC,CASSLGPRAAYEQYF,-,TRBV7-8,TRBJ2-7,many
TGTGCCAGCCGATCGGGACCGAAAAATCAGCCCCAGCATTTT,CASRSGPKNQPQHF,-,TRBV12-3/TRBV12-4,TRBJ1-5,many
TGCGCCAGCAGCCATCTCCTGGGGTTCGGGCGGAGCTCCTACGAGCAGTACTTC,CASSHLLGFGRSSYEQYF,-,TRBV4-1,TRBJ2-7,many
TGTGCCAGCAGCTATCAGGACACCACACAAGAGACCCAGTACTTC,CASSYQDTTQETQYF,-,TRBV28,TRBJ2-5,-
TGTGCCAGCAGTGAAAGGCCCCGAATGGATCAGCCCCAGCATTTT,CASSERPRMDQPQHF,-,TRBV6-1,TRBJ1-5,many
TGTGCCAGCAGTGAAGCGGAGGTGACCTACGAGCAGTACTTC,CASSEAEVTYEQYF,-,TRBV6-1,TRBJ2-7,-
TGCGCCAGCAGCCAGCTGACAGGTTGGGCCGGGGAGCTGTTTTTT,CASSQLTGWAGELFF,-,TRBV4-1,TRBJ2-2,many
TGTGCCAGTAAGGACAGGGATAACACCGGGGAGCTGTTTTTT,CASKDRDNTGELFF,TRBD1,TRBV19,TRBJ2-2,-
TGTGCCAGCAGCCAAGAGGCCGGACGGCGGGCTTTCTTT,CASSQEAGRRAFF,-,TRBV3-1,TRBJ1-1,-
TGCGCCAGCAGACTGACAGGGGCCGACACTGAAGCTTTCTTT,CASRLTGADTEAFF,TRBD1,TRBV5-1,TRBJ1-1,-
TGTGCCAGCAGCTTATTCGGGACAGGGGTGGACTATGGCTACACCTTC,CASSLFGTGVDYGYTF,TRBD1,TRBV11-2,TRBJ1-2,many
TGTGCCAGCAGCACGGACAGGGGATTAAATCAGCCCCAGCATTTT,CASSTDRGLNQPQHF,TRBD1,TRBV12-3/TRBV12-4,TRBJ1-5,-
TGTGCCAGCAGTCGCCTCAAGTACTCCTACGAGCAGTACTTC,CASSRLKYSYEQYF,-,TRBV6-1,TRBJ2-7,-
TGCAGCGTGGCCGGGACAGGATGGAGTTGGACAACTGAAGCTTTCTTT,CSVAGTGWSWTTEAFF,TRBD1,TRBV29-1,TRBJ1-1,many
TGTGCCAGCAGCTTAGATAGCTGGCAGTTCTACGAGCAGTACTTC,CASSLDSWQFYEQYF,-,TRBV11-2,TRBJ2-7,few
TGCAGTGCTAGAGATACGAGGGCAGGGAACTATGGCTACACCTTC,CSARDTRAGNYGYTF,-,TRBV20-1,TRBJ1-2,-
TGTGCCAGCAGTTGGGACAGGGGTTATGGCTACACCTTC,CASSWDRGYGYTF,TRBD1,TRBV12-3/TRBV12-4,TRBJ1-2,many
TGTGCCAGCAGTGAGGGGTCTCGGCAGCCCCAGCATTTT,CASSEGSRQPQHF,-,TRBV2,TRBJ1-5,-
TGTGCCAGCTCACCACCCTACATTAACTATGGCTACACCTTC,CASSPPYINYGYTF,-,TRBV18,TRBJ1-2,many
TGTGCCAGCAGCCTTCAGGGACAGGGGAACACCGGGGAGCTGTTTTTT,CASSLQGQGNTGELFF,TRBD1,TRBV11-2,TRBJ2-2,many
TGCAGTGCTAGCGGGAGAAGGGTCGAGACCCAGTACTTC,CSASGRRVETQYF,-,TRBV20-1,TRBJ2-5,-
TGTGCCAGCAGCCTACGGACAGGGGTAGACACCGGGGAGCTGTTTTTT,CASSLRTGVDTGELFF,TRBD1,TRBV11-1,TRBJ2-2,few
TGTGCCAGCAGTGCGGGCGCGGTGTTCAGCCAGTCGGGGCAAGAGACCCAGTACTTC,CASSAGAVFSQSGQETQYF,-,TRBV12-3/TRBV12-4,TRBJ2-5,-
TGTGCCACCGCCTCGACAGGGGGCGCCGATGAAAAACTGTTTTTT,CATASTGGADEKLFF,TRBD1,TRBV10-3,TRBJ1-4,few
TGTGCCAGCAGTATATGGAGGGTCGAGCAGTACTTC,CASSIWRVEQYF,-,TRBV28,TRBJ2-7,-
TGCAGTGCTGAGCGACAGGGCGACACCCAGTACTTC,CSAERQGDTQYF,TRBD1,TRBV20-1,TRBJ2-5,many
TGCGCCAGCAGCCACCTAATACAGGGTAACACTGAAGCTTTCTTT,CASSHLIQGNTEAFF,-,TRBV4-1,TRBJ1-1,many